This is a list of T cell receptor beta chains from one sample in a study of blood T cell repertoires in COVID-19. The protocol was immunoSEQ multiplex PCR, while the TCRdb copy is restricted to in-frame clones and leaves out a portion. The sample consists of about 210,000 clones, 70% to 90% of them appearing once. Input material: peripheral blood. The receptors come from a man aged 50 to 59 with COVID-19, enrolled during active disease. The CDR3 runs from the conserved cysteine through the conserved F or W. The D gene is left open where the match is weak. Clone size appears in some rows only: once, few, many, or a class for an expanded clone.

v_call,clone_size,d_call,j_call,cdr3_aa,cdr3_nt
TRBV5-1,.,TRBD1,TRBJ2-7,CASSSPGQAAYEQYF,TGCGCCAGCAGCTCCCCCGGACAGGCCGCCTACGAGCAGTACTTC
TRBV3-1/TRBV3-2,.,.,TRBJ2-7,CASSQINGYEQYF,TGTGCCAGCAGCCAAATAAACGGCTACGAGCAGTACTTC
TRBV7-9,few,.,TRBJ1-2,CASSEPGPVRDYTF,TGTGCCAGCAGCGAACCGGGCCCGGTTCGGGACTACACCTTC
TRBV5-5,.,.,TRBJ2-1,CASSLVRQASNEQFF,TGTGCCAGCAGCTTGGTCCGACAGGCTTCGAATGAGCAGTTCTTC
TRBV27,.,.,TRBJ2-7,CASSSLVRGGLYEQYF,TGTGCCAGCAGTTCATTGGTCCGCGGAGGGCTCTACGAGCAGTACTTC
TRBV19,.,TRBD1,TRBJ2-6,CASSAGQGYSGANVLTF,TGTGCCAGTAGTGCGGGACAGGGTTACTCTGGGGCCAACGTCCTGACTTTC
TRBV5-4,.,.,TRBJ1-6,CASSFERSVASPLHF,TGTGCCAGCAGCTTCGAGCGCTCCGTAGCGTCACCCCTCCACTTT
TRBV5-1,few,.,TRBJ2-1,CASSSSSYNEQFF,TGCGCCAGCAGCTCCAGCTCCTACAATGAGCAGTTCTTC
TRBV6-2/TRBV6-3,.,TRBD1,TRBJ1-3,CASSYSPGQEVGNTIYF,TGTGCCAGCAGTTACTCTCCGGGACAGGAGGTGGGAAACACCATATATTTT
TRBV4-1,.,TRBD1,TRBJ2-5,CASSHGQGVGETQYF,TGCGCCAGCAGCCATGGACAGGGGGTAGGGGAGACCCAGTACTTC
TRBV10-3,.,TRBD2,TRBJ2-3,CAISESGGSGGGHTDTQYF,TGTGCCATCAGTGAGTCCGGTGGTAGCGGGGGGGGGCACACAGATACGCAGTATTTT
TRBV30,.,TRBD1,TRBJ1-5,CAWSEGQGGLGNQPQHF,TGTGCCTGGAGTGAGGGACAGGGCGGTTTAGGCAATCAGCCCCAGCATTTT
TRBV7-8,.,.,TRBJ1-2,CASSLEAVTPGYTF,TGTGCCAGCAGCTTAGAGGCAGTGACTCCTGGCTACACCTTC
TRBV29-1,.,.,TRBJ1-4,CSVVYRASGEKLFF,TGCAGCGTCGTTTACAGGGCCAGCGGTGAAAAACTGTTTTTT
TRBV21-1,.,.,TRBJ1-3,CASSKGQGDTIYF,TGTGCCAGCAGCAAAGGACAGGGGGACACCATATATTTT
TRBV5-1,.,TRBD1,TRBJ2-7,CASSFTGQSYEQYF,TGCGCCAGCAGCTTTACGGGACAGTCCTACGAGCAGTACTTC
TRBV19,.,.,TRBJ1-5,CASSIYGTQSNQPQHF,TGTGCCAGTAGTATATACGGGACACAGAGCAATCAGCCCCAGCATTTT
TRBV11-2,.,TRBD1,TRBJ2-7,CASSLGRDRDFYEQYF,TGTGCCAGCAGCTTAGGCCGGGACAGAGACTTTTACGAGCAGTACTTC
TRBV6-5,.,.,TRBJ1-3,CASSFDTSSGNTIYF,TGTGCCAGCAGCTTTGACACGAGCTCTGGAAACACCATATATTTT
TRBV20-1,.,.,TRBJ1-5,CSASGLTVVQPQHF,TGCAGTGCTAGTGGTTTGACTGTGGTTCAGCCCCAGCATTTT
TRBV5-4,.,TRBD2,TRBJ2-1,CASSLSGGAGEQFF,TGTGCCAGCAGCTTAAGCGGGGGGGCCGGTGAGCAGTTCTTC